The present T cell receptor beta chain was sequenced within a study of blood T cell repertoires in COVID-19. Overall study context: Nucleic acid was either cDNA or gDNA, and it came from T cells, B-cell-depleted T cells, or PBMCs.

Trimming cost V 1 base and J 0 bases; bases outside gene matches: 6. CDR1 LGHNA and CDR2 YSLEER come from the germline V gene. The CDR3 runs 17 residues. Per the authors' pipeline: How many nucleated cells were present was estimated from reference gene primer amplification. This table comes from immunoSEQ multiplex PCR, and its TCRdb copy is limited to in-frame clones, with some not included. The D gene and trimming were derived from the DNA, and the V and J assignments and clone size from that table. The sample lists 30,000 to 40,000 clones, about 90% occurring once. This clonotype originated in a human donor in a cohort sampled during active COVID-19. The rearrangement uses TRBV4-3 and TRBJ2-4; TRBD2 matches 7 bases. The sequenced sample consisted of peripheral blood. CDR3 nucleotides: TGCGCCAGCAGCCAAGTCCTGGGGGGGATAGCCAAAAACATTCAGTACTTC. This gives the protein CASSQVLGGIAKNIQYF.